This T cell receptor beta chain stems from a study of CD8+CD57+ T cells in acquired aplastic anemia (dated by TCRdb to 2016 to 2019). Turning to the overall study: Extracted DNA from sorted CD4+ and CD8+ cells averaged around 3.2 ug, ranging from roughly 0.2 to 30 ug. CD8+CD57+ expansion was defined as frequency above the mean frequency observed in healthy subjects. Points the paper makes about the study in general: Around 31 CD8+ CDR3 sequences were shared between patients and controls but appeared highly expressed in patients and within their immunodominant clones. CD8+ Simpson's diversity did not differ significantly between patients and healthy controls (P=0.060).

V loses 8 bases, J loses 0 bases, and the germline ends lie 12 bases apart. Measured from the cysteine to the phenylalanine, the CDR3 is 14 residues long. Solely the CDR3 DNA is kept, with 42 bases framed from the first base. CDR1 and CDR2, looked up from the germline V gene, are SNHLY and FYNNEI. Profiling of TCR beta VDJ combinations and CDR3 sequences used genomic DNA as the template. TCR repertoire sequencing was run on an Illumina HiSeq 2000. Regarding the original processing steps: TRBV/TRBJ rearrangement plots, CDR3 size and DJ length profiles, and Simpson's diversity index were used to assess repertoires. The most abundant DNA sequence in the deep sequencing data was taken as the immunodominant clone. CDR3 amino acid sequences were screened for sharing across subjects and compared with published repertoires and the VDJdb database. TCRdb ran its own pipeline on the public reads, namely fastp trimming at Q25 and MiXCR clone calling, and kept in-frame beta chains. Every CDR3 protein is listed once, alongside the most common genes and DNA of its rows. The V and J calls were not made by the authors but by TCRdb's processing. The table for this sample lists over 150,000 distinct CDR3 sequences; roughly 65% of them were counted only once. 40% to 50% of the sample is in the top ten clones.

Turning to this clonotype: This receptor's antigen is unknown. Base quality data are lacking; no much larger clone is found one base away.

Patients chosen for sequencing had shown expansion of CD8+CD57+ cells by flow cytometry. Every patient had a diagnosis of severe acquired aplastic anemia based on International Study of Aplastic Anemia and Agranulocytosis and Camitta criteria. Patients had received no therapy at the time of blood sampling. In the study, sorted CD4+ and CD8+ blood T cells from patients with severe aplastic anemia and from healthy subjects underwent deep sequencing of TCR repertoires. In the USA, patient enrollment took place under clinicaltrials.gov protocols 00001620, 01623167, 00001397, 00071045, 00081523 and 00961064. Ficoll-Paque density gradient centrifugation was used to isolate peripheral blood mononuclear cells. Before DNA extraction, CD4+ and CD8+ T cells were sorted with FACS or magnetic beads.

Recombination connected TRBV2 to TRBJ2-3, with no confident D gene call. Input material: sorted CD4+, CD8+, or CD8+CD57+ T cells (not recorded which) from PBMCs. The source is a human donor with aplastic anemia. The CDR3 corresponds to CASVGLLSTDTQYF. The nucleotides are TGTGCCAGCGTCGGCCTTCTTAGCACAGATACGCAGTATTTT.